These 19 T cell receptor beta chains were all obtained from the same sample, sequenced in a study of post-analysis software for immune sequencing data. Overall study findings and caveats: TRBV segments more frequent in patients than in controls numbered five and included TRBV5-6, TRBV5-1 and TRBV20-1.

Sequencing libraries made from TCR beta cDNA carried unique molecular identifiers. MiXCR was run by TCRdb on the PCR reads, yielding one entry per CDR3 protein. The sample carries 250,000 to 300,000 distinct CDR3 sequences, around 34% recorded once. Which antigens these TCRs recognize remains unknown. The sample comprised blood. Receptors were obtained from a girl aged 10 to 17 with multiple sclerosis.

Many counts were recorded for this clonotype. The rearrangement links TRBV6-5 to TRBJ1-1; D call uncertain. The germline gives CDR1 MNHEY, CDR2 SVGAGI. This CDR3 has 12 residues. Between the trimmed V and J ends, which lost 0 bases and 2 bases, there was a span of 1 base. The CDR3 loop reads CASSYSNTEAFF. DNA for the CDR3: TGTGCCAGCAGTTACTCTAACACTGAAGCTTTCTTT.

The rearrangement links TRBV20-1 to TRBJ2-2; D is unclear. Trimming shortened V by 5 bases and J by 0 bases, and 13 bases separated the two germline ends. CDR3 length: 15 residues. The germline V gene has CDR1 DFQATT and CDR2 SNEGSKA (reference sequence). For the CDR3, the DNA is TGCAGTGCTCGCCGCGAGCGTACGAACACCGGGGAGCTGTTTTTT. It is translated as CSARRERTNTGELFF.

This CDR3 reads CATSPTGDETQYF. As DNA, the CDR3 is TGCGCCACCTCACCGACAGGGGATGAGACCCAGTACTTC. The chain combines TRBV5-1 with TRBJ2-5; 8 nucleotides agree with TRBD1. The CDR3 sequence is 13 residues long. V gave up 9 bases and J gave up 5 bases; unmatched junction bases: 9. The germline V gene encodes CDR1 SGHRS and CDR2 YFSETQ.

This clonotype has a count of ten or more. CDR3 amino acids: CASRPTGGRQETQYF. The CDR3 coding sequence is TGTGCCAGCAGACCAACAGGGGGAAGGCAAGAGACCCAGTACTTC. V usage is TRBV25-1 and J usage is TRBJ2-5; TRBD1 matches at 8 bases. This CDR3 comprises 15 residues. Looked up from germline, CDR1 is MGHDK and CDR2 is SYGVNS. The junction had 8 bases not matched to a gene; V was cut back by 6 bases and J by 2 bases.

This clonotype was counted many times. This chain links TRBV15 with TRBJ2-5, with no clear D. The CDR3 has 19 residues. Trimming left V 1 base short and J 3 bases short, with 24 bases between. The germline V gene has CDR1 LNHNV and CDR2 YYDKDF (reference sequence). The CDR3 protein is CATSRVLGSLRGPEETQYF. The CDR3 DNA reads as TGTGCCACCAGCAGAGTTCTCGGCTCCCTACGAGGCCCCGAAGAGACCCAGTACTTC.

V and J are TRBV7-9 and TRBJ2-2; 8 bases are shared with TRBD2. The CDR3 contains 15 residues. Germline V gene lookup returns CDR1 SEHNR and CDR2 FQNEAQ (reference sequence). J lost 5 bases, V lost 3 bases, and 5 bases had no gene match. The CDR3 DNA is TGTGCCAGCAGCTTGACTAGCGACCCGACCGGGGAGCTGTTTTTT. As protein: CASSLTSDPTGELFF.

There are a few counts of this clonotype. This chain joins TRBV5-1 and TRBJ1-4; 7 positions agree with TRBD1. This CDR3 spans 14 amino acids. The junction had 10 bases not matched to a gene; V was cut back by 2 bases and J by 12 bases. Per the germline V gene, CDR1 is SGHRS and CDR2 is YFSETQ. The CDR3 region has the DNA TGCGCCAGCAGCTTCGGACAGGTCGGGGAAGAACTGTTTTTT. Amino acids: CASSFGQVGEELFF.

This CDR3 is CASSQDERGSTDTQYF. Written as DNA, the CDR3 is TGTGCCAGCAGCCAAGATGAGCGGGGAAGCACAGATACGCAGTATTTT. This chain connects TRBV4-2 to TRBJ2-3; TRBD2 matches 7 bases. The germline V gene has CDR1 LGHNA and CDR2 YNFKEQ. V shed 0 bases and J 0 bases; nucleotides not matched to a gene: 3. The CDR3 is made up of 16 amino acids.

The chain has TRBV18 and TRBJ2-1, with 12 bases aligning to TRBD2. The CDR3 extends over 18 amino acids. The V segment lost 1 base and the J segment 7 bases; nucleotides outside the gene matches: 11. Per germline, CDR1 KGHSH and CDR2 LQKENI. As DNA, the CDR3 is TGTGCCAGCTCACCACGGACTAGCGGGATTCCAGGTACTAATGAGCAGTTCTTC. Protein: CASSPRTSGIPGTNEQFF.

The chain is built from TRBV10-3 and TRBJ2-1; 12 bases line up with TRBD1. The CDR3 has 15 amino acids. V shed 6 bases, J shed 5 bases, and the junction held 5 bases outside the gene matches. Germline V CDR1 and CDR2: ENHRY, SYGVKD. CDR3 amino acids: CAIRAGQGANNEQFF. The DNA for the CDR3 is TGTGCCATCAGGGCGGGACAGGGGGCCAACAATGAGCAGTTCTTC.

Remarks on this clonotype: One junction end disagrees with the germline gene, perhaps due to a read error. Here the CDR3 reads CASSFGIQEAQYF. CDR3 coding DNA: TGTGCCAGCAGTTTTGGAATACAAGAGGCCCAGTACTTC. The chain is built from TRBV27 and TRBJ2-5, with D uncertain. Per germline, CDR1 MNHEY and CDR2 SMNVEV (reference sequence). The CDR3 totals 13 residues.

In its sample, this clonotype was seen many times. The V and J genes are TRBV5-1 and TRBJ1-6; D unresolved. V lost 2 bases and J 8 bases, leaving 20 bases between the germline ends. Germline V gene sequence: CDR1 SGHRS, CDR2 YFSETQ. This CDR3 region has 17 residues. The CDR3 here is CASSLAGPTIMDSPLHF. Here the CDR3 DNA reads TGCGCCAGCAGCTTAGCCGGGCCTACCATAATGGATTCACCCCTCCACTTT.

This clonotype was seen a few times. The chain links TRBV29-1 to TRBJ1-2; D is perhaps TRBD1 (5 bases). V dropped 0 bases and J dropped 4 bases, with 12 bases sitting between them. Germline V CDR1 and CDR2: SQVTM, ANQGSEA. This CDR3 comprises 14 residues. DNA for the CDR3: TGCAGCGTTGAAGAAGGCGTTGGGGGCTATGGCTACACCTTC. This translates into CSVEEGVGGYGYTF.

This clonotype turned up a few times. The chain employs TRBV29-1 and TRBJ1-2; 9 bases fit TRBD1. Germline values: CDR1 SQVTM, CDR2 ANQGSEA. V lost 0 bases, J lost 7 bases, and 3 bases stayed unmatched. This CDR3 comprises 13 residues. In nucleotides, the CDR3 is TGCAGCGTTGAAGATACAGGGGGCTTTGGCTACACCTTC. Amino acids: CSVEDTGGFGYTF.

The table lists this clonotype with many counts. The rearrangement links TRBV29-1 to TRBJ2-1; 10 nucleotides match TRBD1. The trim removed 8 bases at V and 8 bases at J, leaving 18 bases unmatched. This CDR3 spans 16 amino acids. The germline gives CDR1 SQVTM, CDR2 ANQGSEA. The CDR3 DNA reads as TGCAGCTCAGCCCGGGACAGGGGCACGTTTATCCATGAGCAGTTCTTC. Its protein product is CSSARDRGTFIHEQFF.

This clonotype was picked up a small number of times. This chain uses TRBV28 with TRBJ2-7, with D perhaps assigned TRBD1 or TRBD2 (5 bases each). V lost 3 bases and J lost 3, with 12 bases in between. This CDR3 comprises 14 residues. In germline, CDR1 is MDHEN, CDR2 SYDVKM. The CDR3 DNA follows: TGTGCCAGCAGTTTGGGGGACCGTCACTACGAGCAGTACTTC. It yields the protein CASSLGDRHYEQYF.

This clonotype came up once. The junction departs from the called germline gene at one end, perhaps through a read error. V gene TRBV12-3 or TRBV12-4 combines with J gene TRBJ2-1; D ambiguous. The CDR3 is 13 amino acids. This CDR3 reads CANSLSIVNGQFF. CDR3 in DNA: TGTGCCAACAGTTTATCCATCGTCAATGGGCAGTTCTTC.

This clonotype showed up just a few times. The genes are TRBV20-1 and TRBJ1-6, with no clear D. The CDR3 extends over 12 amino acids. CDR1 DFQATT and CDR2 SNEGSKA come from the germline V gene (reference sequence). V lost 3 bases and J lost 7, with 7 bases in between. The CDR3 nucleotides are TGCAGTGCTAGGGCAGTCAATTCACCCCTCCACTTT. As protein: CSARAVNSPLHF.

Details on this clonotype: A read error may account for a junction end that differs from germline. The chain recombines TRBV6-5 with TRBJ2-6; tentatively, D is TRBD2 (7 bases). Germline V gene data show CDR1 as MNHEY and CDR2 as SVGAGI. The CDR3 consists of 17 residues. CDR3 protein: CASRQGGGPSGANVRTF. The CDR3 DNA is TGTGCCAGCAGACAAGGGGGGGGCCCTTCTGGGGCCAACGTCCGGACTTTC.